Sequencing of this T cell receptor (beta chain) was carried out in a study of PD-1 blockade in classical Hodgkin lymphoma. Whole-study findings and limits: Whoever responded completely had baseline diversity much like that seen in newly diagnosed patients.

All trial patients relapsed after autologous stem cell transplantation. Through magnetic negative selection, CD8+ T cells were separated from PBMCs that had been thawed. Germline assignment: CDR1 SGHKS and CDR2 YYEKEE (reference sequence). The CDR3 length is 14 residues. Trimming left V 2 bases short and J 6 bases short, with 12 bases between. Using immunoSEQ multiplex PCR, the repertoire was profiled, and TCRdb retains in-frame clones only, with some absent. Of about 30,000 clones listed, 85% to 90% are singletons. As regards this clone: Its specificity is not known.

The origin of this receptor is a human donor with classical Hodgkin lymphoma. The V call is TRBV5-5, the J call TRBJ1-5; D ambiguous. The material was CD8+ T cells from blood, obtained at baseline. This chain's CDR3 is CASSFLEGSQPQHF. In DNA, the CDR3 is TGTGCCAGCAGCTTCCTCGAGGGTAGTCAGCCCCAGCATTTT.